This entry is about one T cell receptor (beta chain). Its target is unknown. This sample was included in a study of response to subunit inactivated influenza vaccine. This CDR3 has 11 amino acids. CDR1 is SGHTA and CDR2 is FQGNSA in the germline V gene. Trimming shortened V by 5 bases and J by 6 bases, and 8 bases separated the two germline ends. Study conclusions and caveats: New T cells are recruited in small numbers by each seasonal influenza vaccination, according to the authors' suggestion.

TCRdb independently ran MiXCR on the RT-PCR reads; one entry per CDR3 protein. The table lists about 650,000 distinct CDR3 sequences, about 14% of them singletons, with less than 9% in the top ten. The material sequenced was PBMCs from blood, taken roughly 2 weeks before vaccination. This chain joins TRBV7-2 and TRBJ2-7, with unresolved D. The source is a man aged 50 to 60 who received an inactivated influenza vaccine. The CDR3 sequence: CASSPAVEQYF. Written as DNA, the CDR3 is TGTGCCAGCAGCCCCGCGGTCGAGCAGTACTTC. The full variable domain, rest sourced from reference TRBV7-2 and TRBJ2-7, is GAGVSQSPSNKVTEKGKDVELRCDPISGHTALYWYRQSLGQGLEFLIYFQGNSAPDKSGLPSDRFSAERTGGSVSTLTIQRTQQEDSAVYLCASSPAVEQYFGPGTRLTVT.